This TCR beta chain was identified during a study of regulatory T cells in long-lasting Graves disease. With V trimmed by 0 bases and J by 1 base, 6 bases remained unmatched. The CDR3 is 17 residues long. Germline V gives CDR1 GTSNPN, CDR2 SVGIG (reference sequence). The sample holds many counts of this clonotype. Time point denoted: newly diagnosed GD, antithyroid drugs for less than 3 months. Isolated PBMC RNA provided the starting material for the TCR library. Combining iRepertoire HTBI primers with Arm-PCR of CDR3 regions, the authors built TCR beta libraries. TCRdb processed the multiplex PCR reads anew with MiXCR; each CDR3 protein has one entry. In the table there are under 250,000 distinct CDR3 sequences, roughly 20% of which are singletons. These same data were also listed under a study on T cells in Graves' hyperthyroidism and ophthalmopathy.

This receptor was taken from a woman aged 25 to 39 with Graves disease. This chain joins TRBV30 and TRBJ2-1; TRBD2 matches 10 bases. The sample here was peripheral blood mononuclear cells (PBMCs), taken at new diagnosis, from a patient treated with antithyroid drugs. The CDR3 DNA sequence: TGTGCCTGGAGTGTACTAAGGACTAGCGGATCCTACAATGAGCAGTTCTTC. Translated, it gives CAWSVLRTSGSYNEQFF.